This TCR beta chain stems from a study of PD-1 blockade in classical Hodgkin lymphoma. Study information: A 3 mg/kg intravenous dose of nivolumab was received by patients every 2 weeks.

The V end lost 5 bases, the J end lost 0 bases, and 17 bases lay between the germline ends. This CDR3 region has 16 residues. The germline V gene has CDR1 SGHAT and CDR2 FQNNGV. This table comes from immunoSEQ multiplex PCR, and its TCRdb copy is limited to in-frame clones, with some not included. Of roughly 41,000 clones in the sample, around 90% were seen once. A remark on this clone: Its antigen remains unknown.

Following autologous stem cell transplantation, relapse occurred in every patient, and exposure to brentuximab vedotin varied. Overall study results and limits: The diversity seen at baseline in complete responders resembled that of newly diagnosed patients. Compared with healthy donors, newly diagnosed patients reportedly showed lower baseline TCR diversity. Differences between repertoires have undefined causes, possibly disease activity or prior therapy.

The sequenced sample was peripheral blood mononuclear cells (PBMCs), obtained before the second cycle of nivolumab. The chain recombines TRBV11-2 with TRBJ2-7; D remains ambiguous. This clonotype was sampled from a human donor with classical Hodgkin lymphoma. This CDR3 is CASSPLPRGSSYEQYF. The CDR3, as DNA: TGTGCCAGCAGCCCGCTACCCCGAGGAAGCTCCTACGAGCAGTACTTC.